This entry features one TCR beta chain sequence. The target of this receptor is not known. Qualities for individual bases were not recorded, and no much larger clone is one base off. These data belong to a study of blood T cells in healthy people across ages (dated by TCRdb to 2015 to 2017). The study in broad terms: In model experiments, template switching captured roughly one uniquely barcoded TCR beta cDNA molecule for every two T cells. The study analyzed two additional independent replicas of 1 million unique cDNA reads from the same blood draw for two donors, one aged 18 to 30 and one aged 80 or older. To track age-related changes in TCR beta repertoire diversity, the study relied on deep sequencing normalized with unique cDNA molecular identifiers. Donors of different ages were randomly distributed across sequencing lanes to avoid experimental bias. The donors were divided into four age groups: young (average around 17 years), middle-aged (approximately 39), aged (about 60) and long-lived (approximately 74). Summary of the overall study and its limitations: Observed TCR beta diversity per million T cells fell roughly linearly with age, and a significant reduction was already apparent by age around 36. Bulk unsorted PBMC profiling prevented conclusive comparison of naive and antigen-experienced compartments. A strong correlation was found between observed TCR beta diversity and the percentage of naive T cells measured by flow cytometry. Estimates of total diversity based on one million sequenced T cells were regarded as lower bounds and as underestimates. Compared with the aged group, more naive CD4+ T cells, fewer expanded clones and increased TCR diversity were shown by the long-lived group, suggesting age selection. The CMV infection status of donors was not known, potentially confounding age-related changes in expanded clonotypes.

Library preparation used 5' RACE. Sequencing instrument: Illumina HiSeq 2500. A second about 6 to 11 cycle PCR used a sample-barcoded 5' primer and a J-beta primer mix. A unique molecular identifier was introduced onto each TCR beta cDNA molecule by a template-switch 5' adaptor carrying 12 random nucleotides. Each sample yielded at least 2.5 million CDR3-containing paired-end reads. First-strand cDNA was synthesized from all RNA with the Mint cDNA synthesis kit, primed by a TRBC-specific oligonucleotide. After uracil-DNA glycosylase treatment, a first 18-cycle PCR used universal primers M1SS and BC2_uni_R on all cDNA. The paper's processing steps were these. For normalization, 1 million high-quality reads were randomly selected from each sample, with every read carrying a distinct molecular identifier. Instead of being binned into consensus sequences, reads with shared molecular identifiers were discarded. MiTCR, set to a Q25 quality threshold and the strictest error-elimination algorithm, was used for CDR3 identification, clonotype clustering and error correction. A nonparametric unseen species model with Euler transformation was used to estimate lower-bound total TCR beta diversity. TCRdb reprocessed the public reads (quality trimming at Q25 with fastp, clone calling with MiXCR) and kept in-frame beta chains. One record per CDR3 amino acid sequence lists the most common genes and DNA. The V and J calls here are based on TCRdb, not the publication. The sample records some 320,000 distinct CDR3 sequences, roughly 27% of which are singletons. 29% of the sample belongs to the ten largest clones.

The approximately 41 donors, aged about 6 to 95 years, were systemically healthy Caucasian individuals from Russia. Each donor gave roughly 11 milliliters of peripheral blood, drawn into EDTA-treated Vacutainer tubes. Ficoll-Paque density-gradient centrifugation was used to isolate PBMCs, with at least 7 million per sample. Trizol reagent was used to extract total RNA from the PBMCs, yielding at least 5.5 micrograms per sample. For every donor, an aliquot of PBMCs went through flow cytometry to measure the percentages of naive CD45RAhigh/CD27high T cells. The source of this sequence is a woman aged 65 to 85 in good health. The sequenced sample consisted of blood.

The CDR3 loop reads CASSVRDREKLFF. The nucleotide sequence is given as TGTGCCAGCAGCGTCCGGGACAGGGAAAAACTGTTTTTT. The V and J segments used are TRBV7-2 and TRBJ1-4, with 8 central nucleotides matching TRBD1. There are 13 amino acids in the CDR3, from cysteine to phenylalanine inclusive. CDR3 DNA is the only sequence kept; it has 39 bases, read in frame from the first base. V and J are trimmed by 5 bases and 8 bases, and the gene matches miss 4 bases of the junction. CDR1 SGHTA and CDR2 FQGNSA were looked up in the germline V gene.